This T cell receptor (beta chain) is drawn from a study of blood T cell repertoires in COVID-19. Background on the study: Samples of COVID-19 (acute and convalescent) were obtained from the United States, Italy and Spain.

Assay used: immunoSEQ multiplex PCR; TCRdb lists only in-frame clones, some missing. The sample shows some 350,000 clones, about 83% of them seen only once. The CDR3 has 14 amino acids. The V gene's germline CDR1 is SEHNR and CDR2 FQNEAQ (reference sequence). The ends lost 1 base at V and 7 bases at J; junction bases unmatched: 4. The TCR originated in a man aged 30-40 years with active or convalescent COVID-19. Specimen: peripheral blood. The chain links TRBV7-9 to TRBJ1-2, with TRBD1 matching over 9 bases. CDR3 bases: TGTGCCAGCAGCTTAGGGACAGGGGAGGTTGGCTACACCTTC. It yields the protein CASSLGTGEVGYTF.